These 4 T cell receptor beta chains were all obtained from the same sample, sequenced in a study of blood T cell repertoires in COVID-19. Assay: immunoSEQ multiplex PCR; the TCRdb copy retains only in-frame clones and omits some. The table records about 130,000 clones, over 75% of them present only once. The sequenced material came from peripheral blood. Receptors were obtained from an elderly woman with acute or convalescent COVID-19.

V is TRBV7-9 and J is TRBJ1-2; no clear D gene. Trimming took 0 bases from V and 5 from J, leaving 10 bases between them. The CDR3 consists of 14 residues. CDR1 and CDR2 from the germline V gene are SEHNR and FQNEAQ (reference sequence). CDR3 residues: CASSLAGENYGYTF. The CDR3 nucleotides read TGTGCCAGCAGCTTAGCCGGGGAGAATTATGGCTACACCTTC.

The chain links TRBV2 to TRBJ2-3; 7 nucleotides agree with TRBD2. CDR1 SNHLY and CDR2 FYNNEI come from the germline V gene. This CDR3 spans 14 amino acids. V trimming: 8 bases; J trimming: 3 bases; junction bases outside the gene matches: 8. CDR3 sequence reads: CASWKAGPTDTQYF. The CDR3 nucleotides are TGTGCCAGCTGGAAAGCGGGGCCTACAGATACGCAGTATTTT.

The CDR3 region has the DNA TGTGCCACCAGCAGAGAGGCAGGAGGTTCCTACGAGCAGTACGTC. The encoded protein is CATSREAGGSYEQYV. This chain uses TRBV15 with TRBJ2-7, with TRBD2 as a possible D gene (5 bases). V was pared by 0 bases and J by 1 base, with 10 bases between. In germline, CDR1 is LNHNV, CDR2 YYDKDF (reference sequence). CDR3 size: 15 residues.

V gene TRBV6-1 combines with J gene TRBJ1-2, with 9 positions matching TRBD1. Per germline, CDR1 MNHNS and CDR2 SASEGT. This CDR3 has 16 amino acids. Losses at the gene ends were 2 bases for V and 4 bases for J; bases not matched to a gene: 8. The CDR3 loop is CASSELGTGPRYGYTF. CDR3 sequence (DNA): TGTGCCAGCAGTGAATTGGGGACAGGGCCTCGCTATGGCTACACCTTC.